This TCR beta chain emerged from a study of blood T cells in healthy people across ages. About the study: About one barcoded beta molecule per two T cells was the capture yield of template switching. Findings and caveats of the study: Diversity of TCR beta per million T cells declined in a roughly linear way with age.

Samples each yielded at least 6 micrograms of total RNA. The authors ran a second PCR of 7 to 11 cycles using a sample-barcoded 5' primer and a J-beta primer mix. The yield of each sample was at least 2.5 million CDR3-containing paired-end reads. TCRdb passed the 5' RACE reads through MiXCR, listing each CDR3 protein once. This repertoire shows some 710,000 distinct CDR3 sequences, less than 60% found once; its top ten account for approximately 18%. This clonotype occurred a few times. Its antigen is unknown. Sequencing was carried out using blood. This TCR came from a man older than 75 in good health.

The CDR3 region has the DNA TGCGCCAGCAACGACGGGATGAACACTGAAGCTTTCTTT. This translates into CASNDGMNTEAFF. The chain combines TRBV5-1 with TRBJ1-1, with D uncertain. Per the germline V gene, CDR1 is SGHRS and CDR2 is YFSETQ. V lost 6 bases and J 0 bases, leaving 9 bases between the germline ends. The CDR3 runs 13 residues.